This TCR beta chain was identified in a study of vaccination effects on CD4 cells after COVID-19. Study details: A couple of convalescent patients provided samples 16 days and one week prevaccination.

As regards this clone: The antigen remains unidentified.

Before sequencing, viral peptide pools were used by the ViraFEST assay to expand antigen-specific CD4+ T cells. Subsequent to ten to eleven days of culture, CD4+ T cells were isolated. The person had a PCR-confirmed SARS-CoV-2 infection during March to December 2020. The V gene lost 1 base and the J gene lost 1 base, with 11 bases spanning the gap. Germline CDR1 and CDR2: SEHNR and FQNEAQ (reference sequence). The CDR3 is 16 residues long. Libraries were prepared by immunoSEQ multiplex PCR; TCRdb keeps only in-frame clonotypes and omits some of them. The sample contains some 40,000 clones, 73% of which appear only once.

The V gene is TRBV7-9, the J gene TRBJ1-5, with D unresolved. This receptor was taken from a human donor who had a prior SARS-CoV-2 infection. The sample in question was CD4+ T cells from PBMCs cultured with a peptide pool, obtained before COVID-19 vaccination. Here the CDR3 DNA reads TGTGCCAGCAGCTTAGGAGATGGCAGGAGCAATCAGCCCCAGCATTTT. It specifies CASSLGDGRSNQPQHF. Looking up the rest from reference TRBV7-9 and TRBJ1-5 gives the full variable domain: DTGVSQNPRHKITKRGQNVTFRCDPISEHNRLYWYRQTLGQGPEFLTYFQNEAQLEKSRLLSDRFSAERPKGSFSTLEIQRTEQGDSAMYLCASSLGDGRSNQPQHFGDGTRLSIL.